Listed here are 21 T cell receptor beta chains from one sample, sequenced in a study of blood T cells in healthy people across ages. Combining a sample-barcoded 5' primer with a J-beta primer mix, a second PCR ran for 7 to 11 cycles. Using its own MiXCR run on the 5' RACE reads, TCRdb lists one record per CDR3 protein. The sample has around 1,000,000 distinct CDR3 sequences, roughly a quarter seen once. This sample also belongs to another study, concerning T cells of mothers and their children.

The material sequenced was blood. The receptors stem from a girl aged 2-10 years in good health.

The chain links TRBV9 to TRBJ2-4; D is tentatively TRBD1 or TRBD2 (6 bases each). V lost 0 bases and J 8 bases, leaving 12 bases between the germline ends. Germline V gene lookup returns CDR1 SGDLS and CDR2 YYNGEE. This CDR3 comprises 14 residues. This CDR3 reads CASSVETGTDIQYF. In nucleotides, the CDR3 is TGTGCCAGCAGCGTAGAAACAGGGACTGACATTCAGTACTTC.

This clonotype has just a few counts. The rearrangement joins TRBV4-2 to TRBJ2-5; D ambiguous. This CDR3 is 13 amino acids long. Trimming pared 0 bases from V and 6 bases from J, leaving 8 bases between. CDR1 and CDR2 from the germline V gene are LGHNA and YNFKEQ. The CDR3 reads CASSQDYSKTQYF. The CDR3 coding sequence is TGTGCCAGCAGCCAAGATTATAGTAAGACCCAGTACTTC.

The chain carries TRBV7-3 and TRBJ2-3, with a tentative D call TRBD2 (6 bases). The germline CDR1 and CDR2 sequences are SGHTA and FQGTGA. The V gene lost 1 base and the J gene lost 3 bases, with 8 bases spanning the gap. The CDR3 totals 14 residues. The CDR3 reads CASSLMGGTDTQYF. The CDR3 coding sequence is TGTGCCAGCAGCTTAATGGGGGGAACAGATACGCAGTATTTT.

The rearrangement joins TRBV4-1 to TRBJ2-1, with D hard to call. The V gene's germline CDR1 is MGHRA and CDR2 YSYEKL. V was cut by 1 base and J by 0 bases, with 7 bases left in between. The CDR3 loop spans 15 amino acids. DNA for the CDR3: TGCGCCAGCAGCCAAGTTACCAGCTCCTACAATGAGCAGTTCTTC. Residues: CASSQVTSSYNEQFF.

The rearrangement joins TRBV6-2 or TRBV6-3 to TRBJ2-7; TRBD2 might be the D (5 bases). V lost 4 bases and J 0 bases, leaving 13 bases between the germline ends. This CDR3 has 15 residues. Per germline, CDR1 MNHEY and CDR2 SVGEGT. The CDR3 nucleotides read TGTGCCAGCAGTTCGTCTAGCCTGGGCTCCTACGAGCAGTACTTC. It codes for CASSSSSLGSYEQYF.

CDR3 amino acids: CASSYSIYHSGTSTDTQYF. The CDR3 DNA follows: TGTGCCAGCAGTTACTCGATTTATCATAGCGGCACTAGCACAGATACGCAGTATTTT. V gene TRBV6-5 combines with J gene TRBJ2-3; weak D call: TRBD2 (6 bases). This CDR3 spans 19 amino acids. In germline, CDR1 is MNHEY, CDR2 SVGAGI. Trimming took 0 bases from V and 0 from J, leaving 19 bases between them.

This chain connects TRBV6-5 to TRBJ2-5, with D possibly matching TRBD1 (5 bases). TRBJ2-7 explains the end of the DNA better; the J call may be wrong. CDR3 size: 16 residues. Germline CDR1 MNHEY, CDR2 SVGAGI. CDR3 sequence reads: CASSRLKGPFTYEQYF. The CDR3, as DNA: TGTGCCAGCAGCCGCCTCAAGGGGCCTTTTACCTACGAGCAGTACTTC.

This clonotype was observed a handful of times. V is TRBV29-1 and J is TRBJ2-1; D not resolved. V was trimmed by 6 bases and J by 4 bases, leaving 7 bases between them. The germline V gene encodes CDR1 SQVTM and CDR2 ANQGSEA. This CDR3 has 11 residues. The CDR3 DNA follows: TGCAGCGTATTAGTTTACAATGAGCAGTTCTTC. It translates to CSVLVYNEQFF.

The V call is TRBV3-1, the J call TRBJ1-5; the D is unclear. The CDR3 runs to 13 residues. Germline CDR1 and CDR2: LGHDT and YNNKEL (reference sequence). V lost 1 base and J 8 bases, leaving 9 bases between the germline ends. The CDR3 DNA reads TGTGCCAGCAGCCAAGGGATAGGGAAGCCCCAGCATTTT. This sequence encodes CASSQGIGKPQHF. The full variable domain, with the rest looked up from reference TRBV3-1 and TRBJ1-5, is DTAVSQTPKYLVTQMGNDKSIKCEQNLGHDTMYWYKQDSKKFLKIMFSYNNKELIINETVPNRFSPKSPDKAHLNLHINSLELGDSAVYFCASSQGIGKPQHFGDGTRLSIL.

This clonotype was picked up a small number of times. The J gene is TRBJ1-2, the V gene TRBV29-1, with D possibly matching TRBD1 (6 bases). The CDR3 loop spans 13 amino acids. From germline, CDR1 is SQVTM and CDR2 ANQGSEA. The V end lost 4 bases, the J end lost 1 base, and 10 bases lay between the germline ends. The CDR3 DNA reads as TGCAGCGTTGGCTTACAGGGTAACTATGGCTACACCTTC. It specifies CSVGLQGNYGYTF.

This chain links TRBV11-2 with TRBJ2-1, with TRBD2 identical over 7 bases. The length of the CDR3 is 17 residues. Germline CDR1 SGHAT, CDR2 FQNNGV. V dropped 1 base and J dropped 0; count of bases not matched to a gene: 6. CDR3 residues: CASSLGLRGSSYNEQFF. The DNA for the CDR3 is TGTGCCAGCAGCTTAGGTCTGCGGGGGAGCTCCTACAATGAGCAGTTCTTC.

This clonotype was detected only a few times. The chain employs TRBV28 and TRBJ2-1; 8 nucleotides match TRBD1. V lost 5 bases to trimming and J lost 3 bases; unmatched junction nucleotides: 3. This CDR3 is built from 14 residues. Germline V lookup: CDR1 MDHEN, CDR2 SYDVKM. The CDR3: CASSTGTGYNEQFF. The CDR3 DNA follows: TGTGCCAGCAGTACTGGGACAGGCTACAATGAGCAGTTCTTC.

V and J are TRBV20-1 and TRBJ2-1; no clear D. The CDR3 sequence is 10 residues long. Germline CDR1 reads DFQATT; CDR2 reads SNEGSKA (reference sequence). Trimming took off 6 bases at V and 9 bases at J, with 9 bases between the two ends. CDR3 region: CSAPQIEQFF. DNA of the CDR3: TGCAGTGCCCCTCAGATTGAGCAGTTCTTC.

On this clonotype: A read error may produce the germline difference seen at one junction end. The chain combines TRBV15 with TRBJ2-1; 7 bases line up with TRBD1. The CDR3 is made up of 14 amino acids. Per the germline V gene, CDR1 is LNHNV and CDR2 is YYDKDF (reference sequence). The CDR3 nucleotides are TGTGCCATCAGCTTGAGGACAGGCTACAATGAGCAGTTCTTC. This sequence encodes CAISLRTGYNEQFF.

This clonotype occurred a few times. The chain links TRBV11-2 to TRBJ2-2; no clear D. The CDR3 extends over 14 amino acids. The V and J ends lost 4 bases and 0 bases respectively, with 6 bases between them. Germline CDR1 is SGHAT and CDR2 is FQNNGV. DNA for the CDR3: TGTGCCAGCAGCTCGTATACGAACACCGGGGAGCTGTTTTTT. Its protein product is CASSSYTNTGELFF.

V usage is TRBV7-9 and J usage is TRBJ2-1, with TRBD2 matching 10 bases. This CDR3 spans 16 amino acids. Germline values: CDR1 SEHNR, CDR2 FQNEAQ (reference sequence). Germline trimming cut 5 bases from V and 1 base from J; bases unmatched to any gene: 5. CDR3 region: CASSDPSGSSYNEQFF. For the CDR3, the DNA is TGTGCCAGCAGCGACCCTAGCGGGAGTTCCTACAATGAGCAGTTCTTC.

The chain carries TRBV9 and TRBJ2-5, with 7 bases that match TRBD1. Trimming took 4 bases from V and 3 from J; bases not matched to a gene: 3. CDR1 SGDLS and CDR2 YYNGEE come from the germline V gene. This CDR3 spans 13 amino acids. As DNA, the CDR3 is TGTGCCAGCAGCACAGGGGTAGAAGAGACCCAGTACTTC. Its protein product is CASSTGVEETQYF.

In this sample, this clonotype turned up a few times. The chain combines TRBV13 with TRBJ2-5; TRBD2 agrees at 7 bases. Judging by the DNA end, TRBJ2-1 fits better; the J call may be wrong. CDR3 size: 13 residues. Germline V gene lookup returns CDR1 PRHDT and CDR2 FYEKMQ (reference sequence). This CDR3 reads CASLAGVYNEQFF. CDR3 nucleotides: TGTGCCAGCTTAGCGGGTGTTTACAATGAGCAGTTCTTC.

The V and J genes are TRBV6-2 or TRBV6-3 and TRBJ2-7; TRBD1 agrees at 8 bases. The length of the CDR3 is 15 residues. V dropped 5 bases and J dropped 3; count of bases not matched to a gene: 9. Germline loops: CDR1 MNHEY, CDR2 SVGEGT. For the CDR3, the DNA is TGTGCCAGCAGTCACAACGACAGGGGCGACTACGAGCAGTACTTC. Encoded protein: CASSHNDRGDYEQYF.

V usage is TRBV2 and J usage is TRBJ1-2; D unclear. Trimming left V 3 bases short and J 5 bases short, with 7 bases between. CDR3 length: 12 residues. Germline V gene sequence: CDR1 SNHLY, CDR2 FYNNEI. The CDR3 coding sequence is TGTGCCAGCAGTGATACCGCGTATGGCTACACCTTC. Amino acids: CASSDTAYGYTF. Combining the CDR3 with reference TRBV2 and TRBJ1-2 gives the whole variable domain EPEVTQTPSHQVTQMGQEVILRCVPISNHLYFYWYRQILGQKVEFLVSFYNNEISEKSEIFDDQFSVERPDGSNFTLKIRSTKLEDSAMYFCASSDTAYGYTFGSGTRLTVV.

This chain links TRBV27 with TRBJ2-1; TRBD2 matches at 7 bases. V dropped 0 bases and J dropped 3; count of bases not matched to a gene: 14. This CDR3 region has 19 residues. CDR1 and CDR2 (germline): MNHEY, SMNVEV (reference sequence). The CDR3 nucleotides read TGTGCCAGCAGTTTATCTCGCGTCAGGCTAGCGGACTACTACAATGAGCAGTTCTTC. The encoded protein is CASSLSRVRLADYYNEQFF.